Presented here are 5 T cell receptor beta chains from one specimen sequenced in a study of T cells in Graves' hyperthyroidism and ophthalmopathy. RNA transcripts served as the template for amplifying TCR beta CDR3 regions. TCR CDR3 regions were first amplified by RT-PCR with HTBI primers. TCRdb called the multiplex PCR reads again in MiXCR, with one record for every CDR3 protein. This table has 600,000 to 650,000 distinct CDR3 sequences, about a fifth appearing once. Input material: blood. Every receptor here comes from a man aged 25-45 years with Graves' ophthalmopathy.

The chain combines TRBV5-1 with TRBJ2-5; weak D call: TRBD1 (5 bases). The CDR3 spans 13 residues. Trimming cost V 3 bases and J 5 bases, with 11 bases left between them. Per germline, CDR1 SGHRS and CDR2 YFSETQ. This CDR3 reads CASSSDSFETQYF. As DNA, the CDR3 is TGCGCCAGCAGCTCCGACAGTTTCGAGACCCAGTACTTC.

This clonotype has a handful of counts. V gene TRBV11-2 combines with J gene TRBJ2-5; D may correspond to TRBD1 or TRBD2 (5 bases each). CDR1 SGHAT and CDR2 FQNNGV come from the germline V gene. CDR3 length equals 15 residues. The ends were cut back, 5 bases at V and 5 bases at J, with 18 bases in the middle. The CDR3 DNA reads TGTGCCAGCAGCCTTCAGACTAAAAAGGGGGAGACCCAGTACTTC. As protein: CASSLQTKKGETQYF.

In its sample, this clonotype was seen many times. The V call is TRBV30, the J call TRBJ2-4, with 8 bases fitting TRBD2. J was trimmed by 6 bases and V by 7 bases; bases with no gene match: 8. This CDR3 contains 13 residues. The germline CDR1 and CDR2 sequences are GTSNPN and SVGIG (reference sequence). The CDR3 is CASQGSGGNIQYF. The CDR3 DNA sequence: TGTGCCTCCCAAGGAAGCGGGGGAAACATTCAGTACTTC.

This clonotype was seen more than once but under ten times. The chain is built from TRBV5-5 and TRBJ2-3; the D is unclear. The CDR3 covers 15 residues. Germline V lookup: CDR1 SGHKS, CDR2 YYEKEE (reference sequence). V lost 4 bases and J 3 bases, leaving 15 bases between the germline ends. As DNA, the CDR3 is TGTGCCAGCAGCCCCGATGGGTACCCAACAGATACGCAGTATTTT. It translates to CASSPDGYPTDTQYF. Filled out from reference TRBV5-5 and TRBJ2-3, the complete variable domain reads DAGVTQSPTHLIKTRGQQVTLRCSPISGHKSVSWYQQVLGQGPQFIFQYYEKEERGRGNFPDRFSARQFPNYSSELNVNALLLGDSALYLCASSPDGYPTDTQYFGPGTRLTVL.

The gene calls are TRBV12-3 or TRBV12-4 and TRBJ2-7; weak D call: TRBD2 (6 bases). The V and J ends lost 0 bases and 2 bases respectively, with 11 bases between them. CDR3 length: 15 amino acids. CDR3 sequence (DNA): TGTGCCAGCAGTTTAGCGGGAGGTACCGCCTACGAGCAGTACTTC. Amino acid sequence: CASSLAGGTAYEQYF.